The 32 T cell receptor beta chains in this list originate from one sample, sequenced in a study of blood T cell repertoires in COVID-19. TCRdb keeps only in-frame clones here, not all; method: immunoSEQ multiplex PCR. Among about 89,000 clones listed, around three quarters were seen once. The sequenced sample was peripheral blood. The receptors derive from a human donor in a cohort sampled during active COVID-19.

The chain combines TRBV3-1 (or the pseudogene TRBV3-2) with TRBJ1-1; 7 nucleotides align to TRBD1. The V gene's germline CDR1 is LGHDT and CDR2 YNNKEL (reference sequence). The CDR3 is 14 residues long. The ends lost 3 bases at V and 7 bases at J; junction bases unmatched: 8. Here the CDR3 DNA reads TGTGCCAGCAGCCATGGGACAGTCCTTGGTGAAGCTTTCTTT. It yields the protein CASSHGTVLGEAFF.

V gene TRBV28 combines with J gene TRBJ1-5, with TRBD1 identical over 9 bases. There are 15 residues in the CDR3. CDR1 is MDHEN and CDR2 is SYDVKM in the germline V gene. V gave up 8 bases and J gave up 5 bases; unmatched junction bases: 10. The CDR3 sequence: CASEKAGTGHQPQHF. Here the CDR3 DNA reads TGTGCCAGCGAAAAGGCCGGGACAGGGCATCAGCCCCAGCATTTT.

The rearrangement uses TRBV4-2 and TRBJ2-7; D gene ambiguous. V was trimmed by 4 bases and J by 3 bases, leaving 13 bases between them. The CDR3 runs 14 residues. Germline CDR1 is LGHNA and CDR2 is YNFKEQ. CDR3 coding DNA: TGTGCCAGCAGCCGACACCGTGAAAACTACGAGCAGTACTTC. Translating gives CASSRHRENYEQYF.

This rearrangement joins TRBV28 to TRBJ1-4; D not certain. V was clipped by 7 bases and J by 4 bases, with 13 bases between them. CDR1 MDHEN and CDR2 SYDVKM come from the germline V gene. The CDR3 has 14 residues. The CDR3 region has the DNA TGTGCCAGCAAGGATAACAGTCTTAATGAAAAACTGTTTTTT. Protein: CASKDNSLNEKLFF.

The rearrangement links TRBV6-4 to TRBJ2-2; tentative D call: TRBD2 (6 bases). There are 14 residues in the CDR3. The germline V and J ends were trimmed by 5 bases and 5 bases, with 12 bases remaining between them. Germline-derived CDR1 and CDR2 are MRHNA and SNTAGT. DNA for the CDR3: TGTGCCAGCAGTCGAACGGGAGTAACCGGGGAGCTGTTTTTT. This sequence encodes CASSRTGVTGELFF.

The DNA of the CDR3 is TGTGCCAGCAGCGGGGACACACAAGAGACCCAGTACTTC. This codes for CASSGDTQETQYF. J is TRBJ2-5 and V is TRBV7-2, with D possibly being TRBD1 (6 bases). V was trimmed by 5 bases and J by 2 bases, leaving 9 bases between them. The germline V gene encodes CDR1 SGHTA and CDR2 FQGNSA. This CDR3 is 13 amino acids long.

The chain links TRBV11-2 to TRBJ2-7; 7 positions agree with TRBD2. The CDR3 covers 16 residues. Germline CDR1 and CDR2: SGHAT and FQNNGV. Trimming took 3 bases from V and 3 from J; bases not matched to a gene: 11. Here the CDR3 DNA reads TGTGCCAGCAGCTTCCTCTCGGGCGGGAGACACTACGAGCAGTACTTC. Its protein product is CASSFLSGGRHYEQYF.

V is TRBV19 and J is TRBJ1-3, with D hard to call. CDR3 size: 11 residues. V was shortened by 3 bases and J by 8 bases, with 5 bases between the two germline ends. The V gene's germline CDR1 is LNHDA and CDR2 SQIVND (reference sequence). CDR3 nucleotides: TGTGCCAGTAGTATGCAGGACACCATATATTTT. As protein: CASSMQDTIYF. The full variable domain, its missing parts supplied by reference TRBV19 and TRBJ1-3, is DGGITQSPKYLFRKEGQNVTLSCEQNLNHDAMYWYRQDPGQGLRLIYYSQIVNDFQKGDIAEGYSVSREKKESFPLTVTSAQKNPTAFYLCASSMQDTIYFGEGSWLTVV.

In nucleotides, the CDR3 is TGTGCCAGCAGTTTTTCCCGTAGCAGGGTCACTGAAGCTTTCTTT. Its protein product is CASSFSRSRVTEAFF. The genes are TRBV27 and TRBJ1-1, with D perhaps TRBD1 (5 bases). V was clipped by 3 bases and J by 4 bases, with 15 bases between them. Germline V CDR1 and CDR2: MNHEY, SMNVEV (reference sequence). The CDR3 consists of 15 residues.

The rearrangement uses TRBV19 and TRBJ2-5, with 7 bases that match TRBD1. This CDR3 has 13 residues. Germline trimming cut 5 bases from V and 4 bases from J; bases unmatched to any gene: 4. CDR1 is LNHDA and CDR2 is SQIVND in the germline V gene (reference sequence). The CDR3 reads CASSPSGGETQYF. CDR3 in DNA: TGTGCCAGTAGTCCATCAGGGGGAGAGACCCAGTACTTC.

The chain is built from TRBV5-5 and TRBJ2-3; TRBD2 matches 10 bases. CDR1 and CDR2 (germline): SGHKS, YYEKEE (reference sequence). J gave up 5 bases and V 2 bases, and 5 bases lay outside the gene matches. The CDR3 loop spans 15 amino acids. CDR3 protein: CASSLMLAGEDTQYF. The CDR3 DNA reads as TGTGCCAGCAGCTTAATGCTAGCGGGAGAAGATACGCAGTATTTT. The variable domain in full, completed from reference TRBV5-5 and TRBJ2-3, reads DAGVTQSPTHLIKTRGQQVTLRCSPISGHKSVSWYQQVLGQGPQFIFQYYEKEERGRGNFPDRFSARQFPNYSSELNVNALLLGDSALYLCASSLMLAGEDTQYFGPGTRLTVL.

CDR3: CASSLGTSGRTTDTQYF. CDR3 nucleotides: TGCGCCAGCAGCCTCGGGACTAGCGGGAGAACCACAGATACGCAGTATTTT. V is TRBV5-1 and J is TRBJ2-3; 14 bases map to TRBD2. The V segment lost 4 bases and the J segment 2 bases; nucleotides outside the gene matches: 6. This CDR3 region has 17 residues. Germline V lookup: CDR1 SGHRS, CDR2 YFSETQ.

The rearrangement links TRBV2 to TRBJ2-7, with a weak D call TRBD1 (6 bases). The CDR3 spans 13 residues. V gave up 6 bases and J gave up 4 bases, with 13 bases separating them. Germline CDR1 and CDR2: SNHLY and FYNNEI. The CDR3 spells CASSRDRSYEQYF. The CDR3 DNA reads as TGTGCCAGCAGCCGCGACAGGAGTTACGAGCAGTACTTC.

The chain couples TRBV28 to TRBJ1-1; 9 nucleotides agree with TRBD1. This CDR3 has 15 amino acids. Trimming cost V 10 bases and J 1 base; bases outside gene matches: 10. Looked up from germline, CDR1 is MDHEN and CDR2 is SYDVKM. The CDR3 loop is CATDGRTGENTEAFF. In DNA, the CDR3 is TGTGCCACGGATGGGCGGACAGGGGAGAACACTGAAGCTTTCTTT.

This chain connects TRBV15 to TRBJ2-7, with 9 positions matching TRBD2. V lost 1 base and J lost 3; bases outside the gene matches: 4. CDR3 size: 15 residues. Germline CDR1 and CDR2: LNHNV and YYDKDF (reference sequence). The CDR3 spells CATSRVSGSIYEQYF. In nucleotides, the CDR3 is TGTGCCACCAGCAGAGTTAGCGGGAGTATCTACGAGCAGTACTTC.

This rearrangement joins TRBV27 to TRBJ2-4; 7 nucleotides align to TRBD1. V dropped 6 bases and J dropped 1; count of bases not matched to a gene: 3. Germline assignment: CDR1 MNHEY and CDR2 SMNVEV (reference sequence). The CDR3 spans 14 residues. The CDR3 loop is CASRSRGAKNIQYF. CDR3 DNA sequence: TGTGCCAGCAGGAGCAGGGGGGCCAAAAACATTCAGTACTTC.

This sequence joins TRBV29-1 and TRBJ1-4, with TRBD1 as a possible D gene (6 bases). Between the trimmed V and J ends, which lost 5 bases and 3 bases, there was a span of 13 bases. Germline-derived CDR1 and CDR2 are SQVTM and ANQGSEA. The CDR3 spans 14 residues. CDR3 DNA sequence: TGCAGCGTTCAGGCGGGGGGCCCTAATGAAAAACTGTTTTTT. Translated: CSVQAGGPNEKLFF.

This chain joins TRBV4-1 and TRBJ1-5; 9 bases align to TRBD1. The junction had 9 bases not matched to a gene; V was cut back by 2 bases and J by 7 bases. CDR3 length: 16 residues. Germline-derived CDR1 and CDR2 are MGHRA and YSYEKL. The CDR3 region is CASSQPLQGAGQPQHF. The CDR3 nucleotides are TGCGCCAGCAGCCAACCATTACAGGGGGCCGGGCAGCCCCAGCATTTT.

V usage is TRBV19 and J usage is TRBJ1-4; D is undetermined. This CDR3 region has 13 residues. The germline V and J ends were trimmed by 4 bases and 7 bases, with 10 bases remaining between them. Germline V gives CDR1 LNHDA, CDR2 SQIVND (reference sequence). In nucleotides, the CDR3 is TGTGCCAGTAGTAATCGCATACTTGAAAAACTGTTTTTT. It yields the protein CASSNRILEKLFF.

V gene TRBV14 combines with J gene TRBJ2-3, with 10 bases fitting TRBD1. This CDR3 comprises 18 residues. Germline values: CDR1 SGHDN, CDR2 FVKESK. With 4 bases clipped from V and 6 bases from J, the junction kept 16 bases outside the gene matches. CDR3: CASSPGQGQGAGLDTQYF. DNA of the CDR3: TGTGCCAGCAGCCCGGGACAGGGGCAGGGAGCGGGACTCGATACGCAGTATTTT.

Details on this clone: Relative to the germline gene, one junction end is altered; a read error may explain this. The chain links TRBV7-7 to TRBJ2-5, with 15 bases that match TRBD2. The CDR3 length is 16 residues. Germline V gene data show CDR1 as SSHAT and CDR2 as FNYEAQ (reference sequence). CDR3 loop: CASSTGLAGGRETQYF. Here the CDR3 DNA reads TGTGCTAGCAGCACAGGACTAGCGGGAGGGCGAGAGACCCAGTACTTC.

The CDR3 reads CATNPLEAGKAYEQYF. The CDR3 DNA reads TGTGCCACCAATCCTCTGGAGGCGGGAAAGGCCTACGAGCAGTACTTC. The rearrangement joins TRBV24-1 to TRBJ2-7, with D possibly TRBD2 on 6 matching bases. CDR3 length: 16 amino acids. Germline CDR1 KGHDR, CDR2 SFDVKD. V was pared by 8 bases and J by 2 bases, with 21 bases between.

V is TRBV28 and J is TRBJ2-7, with D unresolved. Germline CDR1 is MDHEN and CDR2 is SYDVKM. CDR3 length: 12 residues. Trimming cost V 5 bases and J 4 bases, with 9 bases left between them. CDR3 region: CASSHTRYEQYF. In DNA form, the CDR3 reads TGTGCCAGCAGTCATACCAGATACGAGCAGTACTTC.

The V gene is TRBV18, the J gene TRBJ2-3; possibly TRBD2 for D (5 bases). The CDR3 is 14 amino acids. The germline V gene encodes CDR1 KGHSH and CDR2 LQKENI. Trimming pared 4 bases from V and 0 bases from J, leaving 8 bases between. CDR3: CASSRRGSTDTQYF. DNA of the CDR3: TGTGCCAGCTCACGCCGGGGAAGCACAGATACGCAGTATTTT.

This chain joins TRBV7-9 and TRBJ2-1; D might be TRBD1 (5 bases). Germline V lookup: CDR1 SEHNR, CDR2 FQNEAQ (reference sequence). The CDR3 sequence is 16 residues long. Trimming took 1 base from V and 0 from J, leaving 10 bases between them. The CDR3 reads CASSLVGDSSYNEQFF. DNA for the CDR3: TGTGCCAGCAGCTTAGTCGGAGACAGCTCCTACAATGAGCAGTTCTTC.

This clone was observed a handful of times. The chain has TRBV18 and TRBJ2-1, with 12 bases matching TRBD2. The ends lost 6 bases at V and 7 bases at J; junction bases unmatched: 10. The germline gives CDR1 KGHSH, CDR2 LQKENI. The CDR3 sequence is 16 residues long. DNA for the CDR3: TGTGCCAGCTCCCAGAGGACTAGCGGGAAAGGAAATGAGCAGTTCTTC. It encodes CASSQRTSGKGNEQFF.

The chain has TRBV11-3 and TRBJ2-7; D might be TRBD1 (6 bases). CDR3 length: 15 amino acids. CDR1 and CDR2 from the germline V gene are SGHNT and YENEEA. V was trimmed by 5 bases and J by 0 bases, leaving 14 bases between them. The CDR3 sequence: CASSLRGASSYEQYF. The CDR3 nucleotides are TGTGCCAGCAGCCTCAGGGGTGCGAGCTCCTACGAGCAGTACTTC.

This clone was counted between two and nine times. The V call is TRBV7-3, the J call TRBJ2-7; a weak D match, TRBD1 (6 bases). The germline V and J ends were trimmed by 0 bases and 6 bases, with 9 bases remaining between them. Germline CDR1 and CDR2: SGHTA and FQGTGA. The CDR3 sequence is 13 residues long. This CDR3 reads CASSLTTGTEQYF. As DNA, the CDR3 is TGTGCCAGCAGCTTAACAACAGGGACCGAGCAGTACTTC.

V usage is TRBV7-2 and J usage is TRBJ2-5; 8 positions match TRBD2. The V gene's germline CDR1 is SGHTA and CDR2 FQGNSA. Unmatched junction bases numbered 9, after V lost 5 bases and J lost 1 base. The CDR3 is made up of 16 amino acids. This chain's CDR3 is CASSPPGTRTQETQYF. The CDR3 nucleotides are TGTGCCAGCAGCCCACCCGGGACTAGGACCCAAGAGACCCAGTACTTC.

CDR3 DNA sequence: TGTGCCAGCAGCTTAACAAGGACTACCTACACCGGGGAGCTGTTTTTT. Translating it yields CASSLTRTTYTGELFF. The V and J genes are TRBV7-3 and TRBJ2-2; a possible D gene is TRBD2 (6 bases). This CDR3 comprises 16 residues. Germline V gene sequence: CDR1 SGHTA, CDR2 FQGTGA. The V gene lost 0 bases and the J gene lost 3 bases, with 11 bases spanning the gap.

The chain links TRBV9 to TRBJ2-5; 10 positions match TRBD2. V lost 4 bases to trimming and J lost 2 bases; unmatched junction nucleotides: 8. Germline V CDR1 and CDR2: SGDLS, YYNGEE. This CDR3 has 16 residues. As DNA, the CDR3 is TGTGCCAGCAGCCGCCTAGCGGGAGAGGGTCAAGAGACCCAGTACTTC. It specifies CASSRLAGEGQETQYF.

This clone appeared once. This chain connects TRBV3-1 (or the pseudogene TRBV3-2) to TRBJ2-7, with D maybe TRBD2 (6 bases). Trimming took 1 base from V and 9 from J, leaving 10 bases between them. Germline CDR1 LGHDT, CDR2 YNNKEL (reference sequence). CDR3 length equals 12 residues. In DNA form, the CDR3 reads TGTGCCAGCAGCCAAGGTATGGGAGGGCAGTACTTC. Residues: CASSQGMGGQYF.